Below, 24 T cell receptor beta chains from the same sample are listed, as sequenced in a study of blood T cell repertoires in COVID-19. Assay used: immunoSEQ multiplex PCR; TCRdb lists only in-frame clones, some missing. The sample consists of 180,000 or so clones, around four fifths of them appearing once. What was sequenced was PBMCs or T cells enriched from blood (not recorded which). Every receptor here comes from a woman in her 50s who had recovered from COVID-19.

The rearrangement uses TRBV11-2 and TRBJ1-5, with a possible D match to TRBD1 (5 bases). CDR3 length: 15 residues. V was shortened by 1 base and J by 2 bases, with 9 bases between the two germline ends. The germline gives CDR1 SGHAT, CDR2 FQNNGV. CDR3 residues: CASSLAGEGNQPQHF. The CDR3 coding sequence is TGTGCCAGCAGCTTAGCGGGGGAGGGCAATCAGCCCCAGCATTTT.

The chain carries TRBV7-2 and TRBJ2-2, with 10 bases identical to TRBD2. V lost 0 bases and J lost 2; bases outside the gene matches: 3. CDR3 length equals 17 residues. Looked up from germline, CDR1 is SGHTA and CDR2 is FQGNSA. CDR3 in amino acids: CASSLAVAGGNTGELFF. CDR3 coding DNA: TGTGCCAGCAGCTTAGCGGTAGCGGGAGGTAACACCGGGGAGCTGTTTTTT.

The chain joins TRBV7-3 to TRBJ2-3; weak D call: TRBD1 (5 bases). V shed 5 bases and J shed 1 base, with 7 bases lying between them. Germline V lookup: CDR1 SGHTA, CDR2 FQGTGA. This CDR3 spans 13 amino acids. The CDR3: CASSLGGTDTQYF. The CDR3 DNA sequence: TGTGCCAGCAGCCTAGGGGGCACAGATACGCAGTATTTT.

DNA for the CDR3: TGTGCCAGCAGTCTAGCGGGGGGGCCCTTGTCCACAGATACGCAGTATTTT. Translated: CASSLAGGPLSTDTQYF. The chain links TRBV6-6 to TRBJ2-3; 12 bases are a match to TRBD2. V lost 5 bases and J lost 2; bases outside the gene matches: 8. The CDR3 sequence is 17 residues long. Per germline, CDR1 MNHNY and CDR2 SVGAGI (reference sequence).

The chain is built from TRBV7-9 and TRBJ2-1, with 7 bases that match TRBD1. V trimming: 5 bases; J trimming: 8 bases; junction bases outside the gene matches: 6. Germline values: CDR1 SEHNR, CDR2 FQNEAQ (reference sequence). CDR3 size: 13 residues. This CDR3 reads CASSQRGPDEQFF. In DNA, the CDR3 is TGTGCCAGCAGCCAAAGGGGGCCGGATGAGCAGTTCTTC.

This chain uses TRBV7-6 with TRBJ2-2; a possible D gene is TRBD2 (5 bases). Germline CDR1 SGHVS, CDR2 FNYEAQ. The ends were cut back, 7 bases at V and 4 bases at J, with 19 bases in the middle. CDR3 length: 16 amino acids. The CDR3 spells CASNFGGNSGTGELFF. CDR3 bases: TGTGCCAGCAACTTCGGAGGCAACTCGGGCACCGGGGAGCTGTTTTTT.

The chain has TRBV19 and TRBJ1-6, with 12 nucleotides matching TRBD1. The trim removed 6 bases at V and 2 bases at J, leaving 5 bases unmatched. Germline V lookup: CDR1 LNHDA, CDR2 SQIVND (reference sequence). CDR3 length: 17 residues. CDR3 protein: CASSGTGGSAYNSPLHF. CDR3 sequence (DNA): TGTGCCAGTAGCGGGACAGGGGGCAGCGCCTATAATTCACCCCTCCACTTT.

The chain has TRBV5-4 and TRBJ1-4; 7 nucleotides align to TRBD1. This CDR3 is 16 amino acids long. V lost 0 bases to trimming and J lost 4 bases; unmatched junction nucleotides: 6. CDR1 and CDR2 (germline): SGHNT, YYREEE (reference sequence). The CDR3 DNA is TGTGCCAGCAGCTTGGGTACAGGGGCAGGTAATGAAAAACTGTTTTTT. Translated, it gives CASSLGTGAGNEKLFF.

The chain uses TRBV19 and TRBJ2-5, with D unclear. V was clipped by 6 bases and J by 0 bases, with 8 bases between them. CDR1 and CDR2 from the germline V gene are LNHDA and SQIVND (reference sequence). CDR3 length equals 13 residues. The CDR3 reads CASSRVYQETQYF. CDR3 nucleotides: TGTGCCAGTAGCCGGGTGTACCAAGAGACCCAGTACTTC.

CDR3 DNA: TGTGCCAGCAGCTTAGCAGGGGGTAACTATGGCTACACCTTC. Encoded protein: CASSLAGGNYGYTF. The chain employs TRBV7-9 and TRBJ1-2, with D tentatively TRBD1 (6 bases). The CDR3 loop spans 14 amino acids. The ends were cut back, 0 bases at V and 1 base at J, with 6 bases in the middle. The germline V gene encodes CDR1 SEHNR and CDR2 FQNEAQ (reference sequence).

The chain recombines TRBV28 with TRBJ2-5; 10 bases line up with TRBD2. Trimming at V came to 4 bases and at J to 0 bases, leaving 11 bases not matched to a gene. Germline V gene sequence: CDR1 MDHEN, CDR2 SYDVKM. The CDR3 has 18 amino acids. In DNA, the CDR3 is TGTGCCAGCAGTTCTACCCTCAGCGGGAGGGGCGACCAAGAGACCCAGTACTTC. Translation: CASSSTLSGRGDQETQYF.

The chain uses TRBV11-3 and TRBJ1-2, with D unresolved. Trimming cost V 5 bases and J 2 bases, with 15 bases left between them. Germline V gives CDR1 SGHNT, CDR2 YENEEA. The CDR3 has 15 residues. The CDR3 region has the DNA TGTGCCAGCAGCCTAAAAGGACTAGACAACTATGGCTACACCTTC. This encodes CASSLKGLDNYGYTF.

The chain joins TRBV24-1 to TRBJ1-2, with D perhaps matching TRBD1 (6 bases). V lost 9 bases and J 6 bases, leaving 10 bases between the germline ends. The CDR3 is made up of 11 amino acids. Per the germline V gene, CDR1 is KGHDR and CDR2 is SFDVKD. The CDR3 sequence: CATGQGNGYTF. DNA for the CDR3: TGTGCCACCGGGCAGGGGAATGGCTACACCTTC.

The sample holds a few counts of this clone. The chain is built from TRBV27 and TRBJ2-2, with TRBD2 matching over 7 bases. Germline V gene data show CDR1 as MNHEY and CDR2 as SMNVEV (reference sequence). V trimming: 6 bases; J trimming: 2 bases; junction bases outside the gene matches: 6. CDR3 length: 15 amino acids. CDR3 protein: CASSLGLTNTGELFF. CDR3 nucleotide sequence: TGTGCCAGCAGCTTGGGACTAACCAACACCGGGGAGCTGTTTTTT.

Here the CDR3 DNA reads TGTGCCAGTAGTATAGCAGGGGCGGGTAGTTCACCCCTCCACTTT. Residues: CASSIAGAGSSPLHF. The J gene is TRBJ1-6, the V gene TRBV19; perhaps TRBD1 as D (6 bases). This CDR3 spans 15 amino acids. Trimming cost V 1 base and J 9 bases, with 13 bases left between them. Germline values: CDR1 LNHDA, CDR2 SQIVND (reference sequence).

The chain links TRBV5-1 to TRBJ2-5, with D possibly TRBD2 on 6 matching bases. The CDR3 is made up of 14 amino acids. V gave up 1 base and J gave up 2 bases, with 9 bases separating them. Germline assignment: CDR1 SGHRS and CDR2 YFSETQ. CDR3 region: CASSLQGRQETQYF. In nucleotides, the CDR3 is TGCGCCAGCAGCTTGCAAGGGAGGCAAGAGACCCAGTACTTC.

This chain uses TRBV24-1 with TRBJ2-2; no clear D gene. The CDR3 consists of 15 residues. From germline, CDR1 is KGHDR and CDR2 SFDVKD. Between the trimmed V and J ends, which lost 5 bases and 0 bases, there was a span of 9 bases. CDR3 DNA: TGTGCCACCAGTGGCACACATGCGAACACCGGGGAGCTGTTTTTT. It translates to CATSGTHANTGELFF.

This sequence joins TRBV30 and TRBJ1-1; D ambiguous. The CDR3 extends over 10 amino acids. Germline CDR1 reads GTSNPN; CDR2 reads SVGIG (reference sequence). Trimming took off 7 bases at V and 6 bases at J, with 9 bases between the two ends. The CDR3 DNA follows: TGTGCCTCCTCCCGGGCTGAAGCTTTCTTT. Its translation: CASSRAEAFF.

The chain has TRBV11-3 and TRBJ2-6; D possibly corresponds to TRBD2 (5 bases). The CDR3 runs 15 residues. CDR1 is SGHNT and CDR2 is YENEEA in the germline V gene. The V gene lost 2 bases and the J gene lost 0 bases, with 5 bases spanning the gap. CDR3 amino acids: CASSLTSSGANVLTF. Written as DNA, the CDR3 is TGTGCCAGCAGCTTAACTAGCTCTGGGGCCAACGTCCTGACTTTC.

This clone was found a few times. The chain has TRBV2 and TRBJ1-6, with TRBD1 matching 9 bases. Looked up from germline, CDR1 is SNHLY and CDR2 is FYNNEI. CDR3 length equals 14 residues. V lost 6 bases to trimming and J lost 12 bases; unmatched junction nucleotides: 9. The CDR3 sequence is CASRPGQGGGPLHF. In DNA, the CDR3 is TGTGCCAGCAGGCCGGGACAGGGAGGTGGACCCCTCCACTTT. The complete variable domain, with remaining parts taken from reference TRBV2 and TRBJ1-6, reads EPEVTQTPSHQVTQMGQEVILRCVPISNHLYFYWYRQILGQKVEFLVSFYNNEISEKSEIFDDQFSVERPDGSNFTLKIRSTKLEDSAMYFCASRPGQGGGPLHFGNGTRLTVT.

CDR3 residues: CSVSGPTGDTEAFF. CDR3 coding DNA: TGCAGCGTATCTGGACCGACAGGAGACACTGAAGCTTTCTTT. V gene TRBV29-1 combines with J gene TRBJ1-1; D may be TRBD1 (6 bases). The CDR3 covers 14 residues. Germline CDR1 SQVTM, CDR2 ANQGSEA. Trimming cost V 6 bases and J 3 bases, with 17 bases left between them.

The chain links TRBV6-5 to TRBJ2-7; tentative D call: TRBD2 (5 bases). The V gene lost 5 bases and the J gene lost 3 bases, with 14 bases spanning the gap. This CDR3 is 14 amino acids long. In germline, CDR1 is MNHEY, CDR2 SVGAGI. CDR3 protein: CASSKTSTHYEQYV. The CDR3 DNA follows: TGTGCCAGCAGTAAAACTAGTACCCACTACGAGCAGTACGTC.

The V gene is TRBV5-1, the J gene TRBJ2-2; TRBD1 aligns across 7 bases. The CDR3 is 14 residues long. The V gene end was trimmed by 3 bases and the J gene end by 4 bases; junction bases not matched to a gene: 3. In germline, CDR1 is SGHRS, CDR2 YFSETQ. CDR3 sequence (DNA): TGCGCCAGCAGCTCGGGACAGTCCACCGGGGAGCTGTTTTTT. This translates into CASSSGQSTGELFF.

The V call is TRBV7-8, the J call TRBJ1-1; 7 bases match TRBD1. CDR1 is SGHVS, CDR2 FQNEAQ, per germline. Trimming removed 7 bases from V and 1 base from J; junction bases left unmatched: 12. The CDR3 covers 16 residues. The CDR3 protein is CASTQRPGQTNTEAFF. CDR3 DNA: TGTGCCAGCACACAACGTCCGGGACAGACGAACACTGAAGCTTTCTTT. Looking up the rest from reference TRBV7-8 and TRBJ1-1 gives the full variable domain: GAGVSQSPRYKVAKRGQDVALRCDPISGHVSLFWYQQALGQGPEFLTYFQNEAQLDKSGLPSDRFFAERPEGSVSTLKIQRTQQEDSAVYLCASTQRPGQTNTEAFFGQGTRLTVV.